This T cell receptor (beta chain) was observed in a study of T cells in tumors after PD-1 blockade. Study overall: During anti-PD-1 treatment, some patients continued daily vismodegib 150 mg.

CDR1 is KGHSH, CDR2 LQKENI, per germline. The ends lost 5 bases at V and 0 bases at J; junction bases unmatched: 14. The length of the CDR3 is 21 residues. The repertoire was sequenced with immunoSEQ multiplex PCR; TCRdb's copy has only in-frame clones and lacks some. The sample lists 500 to 750 clones; around 75% were seen once. The clonotype was recovered from a human donor with basal cell carcinoma. This sequence joins TRBV18 and TRBJ2-6, with 12 nucleotides matching TRBD2. The sequencing here drew on tumor tissue, taken after anti-PD-1 treatment. This CDR3 is CASSGKLTSGGGISGANVLTF. The CDR3 DNA reads as TGTGCCAGCTCAGGAAAACTGACTAGCGGGGGAGGTATCTCTGGGGCCAACGTCCTGACTTTC.